The present T cell receptor beta chain was sequenced within a study of blood T cell repertoires in COVID-19. Across the study: The cDNA or gDNA used as material had been derived from T cells, B-cell-depleted T cells, or PBMCs.

Germline values: CDR1 SQVTM, CDR2 ANQGSEA. The CDR3 has 13 residues. After removal of 4 bases from V and 5 bases from J, the junction contained 7 bases not matched to a gene. Data came from immunoSEQ multiplex PCR; TCRdb stores just in-frame clones and leaves some out. The sample contains 84,000 or so clones, roughly 80% of which appear only once. The sample comprised peripheral blood. This receptor was taken from a woman of 80 years or more with acute or convalescent COVID-19. The genes are TRBV29-1 and TRBJ2-5; the match to TRBD2 covers 7 bases. In nucleotides, the CDR3 is TGCAGCGTTGGACTAGCCGCGTGGGAGACCCAGTACTTC. Translated: CSVGLAAWETQYF.